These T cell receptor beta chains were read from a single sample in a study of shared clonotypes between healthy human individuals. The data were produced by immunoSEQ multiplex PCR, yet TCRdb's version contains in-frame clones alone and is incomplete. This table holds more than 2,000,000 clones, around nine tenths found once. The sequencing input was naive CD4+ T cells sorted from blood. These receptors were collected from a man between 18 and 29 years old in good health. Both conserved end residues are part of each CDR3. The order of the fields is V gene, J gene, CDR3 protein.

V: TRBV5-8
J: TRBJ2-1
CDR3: CASRVGIANEQFF

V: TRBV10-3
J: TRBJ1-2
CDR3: CAIGAGTGGGYGYTF

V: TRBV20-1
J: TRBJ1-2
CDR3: CSARNYGYTF

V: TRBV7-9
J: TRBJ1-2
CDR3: CASSGRQTYGYTF

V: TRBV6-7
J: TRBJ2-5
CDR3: CAGQYRGQETQYF

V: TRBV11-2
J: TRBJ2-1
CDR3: CASSFDGLSYNEQFF

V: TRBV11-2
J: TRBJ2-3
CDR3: CASSLQRGYDTQYF

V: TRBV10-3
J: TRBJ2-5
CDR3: CAISEQDLQETQYF

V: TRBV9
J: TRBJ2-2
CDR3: CASSARSESTGELFF

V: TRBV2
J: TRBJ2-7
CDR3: CASSEATGYEQYF

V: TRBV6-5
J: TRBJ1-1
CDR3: CASSSLTPNTEAFF

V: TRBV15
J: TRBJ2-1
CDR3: CATSSVYTASSYNEQFF

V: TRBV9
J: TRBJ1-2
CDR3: CASSVDPGGNYGYTF

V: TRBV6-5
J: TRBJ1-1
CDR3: CAVCRGTEAFF

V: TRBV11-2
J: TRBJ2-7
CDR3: CASSLVPDYEQYF

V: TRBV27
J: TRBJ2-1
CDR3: CASSRIRVTYNEQFF

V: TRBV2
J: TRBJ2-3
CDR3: CASSRASVVPPSADTQYF

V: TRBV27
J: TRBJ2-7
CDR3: CASSRLFVPYEQYF

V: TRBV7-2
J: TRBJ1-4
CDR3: CASSLVGGAANEKLFF

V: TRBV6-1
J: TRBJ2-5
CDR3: CASMVNPGEEETQYF

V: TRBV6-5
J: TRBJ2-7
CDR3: CASSYHGGYGQYF

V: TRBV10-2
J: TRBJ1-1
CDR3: CASIAVGEGGNTEAFF

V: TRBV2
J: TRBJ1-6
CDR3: CASRPQGDNSPLHF

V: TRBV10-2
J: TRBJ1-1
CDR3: CASSEIRNTEAFF

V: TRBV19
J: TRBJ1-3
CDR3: CASSPAGNTIYF

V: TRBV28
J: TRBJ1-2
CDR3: CASSLGGGDGYTF

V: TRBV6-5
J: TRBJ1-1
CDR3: CASGRGNSHTEAFF

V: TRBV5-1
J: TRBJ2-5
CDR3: CASSPTRWRRTQYF

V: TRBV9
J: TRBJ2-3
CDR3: CASSVDPLAGGTDTQYF

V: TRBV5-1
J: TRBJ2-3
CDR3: CASSVAGTVWDTQYF

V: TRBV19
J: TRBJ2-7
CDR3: CASSKNTGAYEQYF

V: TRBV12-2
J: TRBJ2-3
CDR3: CASRLAASGRVSDTQYF

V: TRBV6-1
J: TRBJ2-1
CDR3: CASSEHSGAGDEQFF

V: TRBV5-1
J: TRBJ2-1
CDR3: CASSLDWKGLNEQFF

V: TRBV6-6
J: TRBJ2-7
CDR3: CASTGDGRYEQYF

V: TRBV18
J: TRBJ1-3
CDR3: CASSPRASTIYF

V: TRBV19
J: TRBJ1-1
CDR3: CASSIQRVNTEAFF

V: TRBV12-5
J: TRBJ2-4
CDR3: CASGVGVIQYF

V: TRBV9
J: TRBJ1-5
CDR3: CASSVIRGHQPQHF